This TCR beta chain was observed in a study of cytomegalovirus exposure and HLA in healthy donors. Points from the study as a whole: Some public TCRs appeared in many individuals, while most sequences were rare. The authors assumed roughly uniform sequencing depth across donors for presence/absence analyses. Several of the most significant clusters were apparently associated with common viral pathogens in a later analysis.

Primers for the PCR totalled 60 Vbeta and 13 Jbeta. Assay used: immunoSEQ multiplex PCR; TCRdb lists only in-frame clones, some missing. The data hold approximately 150,000 clones, with 88% observed a single time. CDR3 size: 16 residues. The germline CDR1 and CDR2 sequences are SGDLS and YYNGEE. The junction had 9 bases not matched to a gene; V was cut back by 3 bases and J by 10 bases. Points on this clone: No antigen is known for it.

Nominally healthy donors provided the samples, though records likely missed some immune exposures. The receptor comes from a middle-aged woman in good health and CMV-seronegative. Sequenced: PBMCs. This chain uses TRBV9 with TRBJ2-1, with 14 bases aligning to TRBD2. The CDR3 sequence is CASSAQGGLAGVEQFF. As DNA, the CDR3 is TGTGCCAGCAGCGCTCAAGGGGGACTAGCGGGAGTGGAGCAGTTCTTC.